These 21 T cell receptor beta chains share one sample of origin, sequenced in a study of cytomegalovirus exposure and HLA in healthy donors. PCR employed 60 Vbeta and 13 Jbeta primers. Using immunoSEQ multiplex PCR, the repertoire was profiled, and TCRdb retains in-frame clones only, with some absent. The sample shows roughly 160,000 clones, less than 80% of them seen only once. Sequenced input: PBMCs. The origin of the receptors is a man between 35 and 55 years old in good health and CMV-seronegative.

V gene TRBV4-3 combines with J gene TRBJ2-5, with TRBD1 identical over 8 bases. The better agreement between TRBJ2-7 and the DNA end casts doubt on the J call. The CDR3 totals 15 residues. Germline values: CDR1 LGHNA, CDR2 YSLEER. CDR3 nucleotide sequence: TGCGCCAGCAGCCCCTCGAGGGGACAGGTGTACGAGCAGTACTTC. Its protein product is CASSPSRGQVYEQYF.

The gene calls are TRBV5-6 and TRBJ2-7; no definite D call. V lost 6 bases, J lost 7 bases, and 11 bases lay in between. Germline CDR1 SGHDT, CDR2 YYEEEE. The CDR3 consists of 11 residues. The CDR3 spells CASTASREQYF. The CDR3 nucleotides read TGTGCCAGCACCGCGTCGAGGGAGCAGTACTTC.

V is TRBV2 and J is TRBJ2-7, with TRBD1 as a possible D gene (5 bases). Trimming left V 6 bases short and J 6 bases short, with 12 bases between. CDR1 is SNHLY, CDR2 FYNNEI, per germline. The CDR3 runs 12 residues. The CDR3 DNA reads as TGTGCCAGCAGCCTCAGGGTGAGCGAGCAGTACTTC. Its protein is CASSLRVSEQYF.

About this clone itself: The same CDR3 also results from other DNA sequences found in this sample. The J gene is TRBJ2-7, the V gene TRBV28; 9 bases line up with TRBD1. With 4 bases clipped from V and 4 bases from J, the junction kept 8 bases outside the gene matches. CDR1 is MDHEN, CDR2 SYDVKM, per germline. The CDR3 loop spans 15 amino acids. The CDR3: CASSSAGTGLYEQYF. Here the CDR3 DNA reads TGTGCCAGCAGTTCAGCCGGGACAGGGTTGTACGAGCAGTACTTC.

The chain uses TRBV6-1 and TRBJ1-4; TRBD1 aligns across 10 bases. The germline V gene encodes CDR1 MNHNS and CDR2 SASEGT. V lost 8 bases, J lost 2 bases, and 5 bases stayed unmatched. The CDR3 runs 15 residues. CDR3 in DNA: TGTGCCAGCGGGGACAGGGGTTTGACTAATGAAAAACTGTTTTTT. It encodes CASGDRGLTNEKLFF.

This clone has only one observation. The V call is TRBV7-2, the J call TRBJ2-5; TRBD2 matches 7 bases. V dropped 3 bases and J dropped 0; count of bases not matched to a gene: 4. Germline V CDR1 and CDR2: SGHTA, FQGNSA. The CDR3 consists of 15 residues. The CDR3 sequence is CASSLVSGYQETQYF. In DNA, the CDR3 is TGTGCCAGCAGCTTGGTTAGCGGGTACCAAGAGACCCAGTACTTC.

This clone appeared a few times. The chain combines TRBV19 with TRBJ2-7; 7 bases map to TRBD1. Germline lookup yields CDR1 LNHDA and CDR2 SQIVND (reference sequence). J gave up 0 bases and V 3 bases, and 5 bases lay outside the gene matches. CDR3 length: 15 amino acids. The DNA of the CDR3 is TGTGCCAGTAGTATGAAGGGACAGTACTCCTACGAGCAGTACTTC. Residues: CASSMKGQYSYEQYF.

The chain links TRBV28 to TRBJ2-7, with 7 bases that match TRBD2. The J call is uncertain, as TRBJ2-5 better fits the DNA end. The CDR3 spans 14 residues. The germline V gene has CDR1 MDHEN and CDR2 SYDVKM. The chain's CDR3 is CASSLGGGQETQYF. The CDR3 coding sequence is TGTGCCAGCAGTTTGGGCGGGGGACAAGAGACCCAGTACTTC.

There are a few counts of this clone. The CDR3 here is CAWSDDWPPAAGVPQYF. The CDR3 nucleotides are TGTGCCTGGAGCGATGATTGGCCCCCGGCGGCGGGAGTCCCGCAGTATTTT. V is TRBV30 and J is TRBJ2-3, with 7 bases fitting TRBD2. Trimming took 3 bases from V and 10 from J; bases not matched to a gene: 22. Germline assignment: CDR1 GTSNPN and CDR2 SVGIG (reference sequence). This CDR3 comprises 17 residues.

The genes are TRBV5-1 and TRBJ2-3, with D possibly TRBD2 on 5 matching bases. CDR1 is SGHRS, CDR2 YFSETQ, per germline. The CDR3 has 14 residues. The germline V and J ends were trimmed by 2 bases and 6 bases, with 13 bases remaining between them. Written as DNA, the CDR3 is TGCGCCAGCAGCTTACGGGGATCGCGGGATACGCAGTATTTT. Translation: CASSLRGSRDTQYF.

V is TRBV29-1 and J is TRBJ1-2, with TRBD1 identical over 8 bases. In germline, CDR1 is SQVTM, CDR2 ANQGSEA. CDR3 length equals 14 residues. V lost 2 bases, J lost 4 bases, and 6 bases stayed unmatched. The CDR3 protein is CSVEQGAPGYGYTF. CDR3 in DNA: TGCAGCGTTGAACAGGGGGCGCCGGGCTATGGCTACACCTTC.

The table lists this clone with a few counts. The chain links TRBV6-5 to TRBJ2-7; D not resolved. V was clipped by 2 bases and J by 2 bases, with 13 bases between them. Germline CDR1 MNHEY, CDR2 SVGAGI. There are 15 residues in the CDR3. CDR3: CASSYLGRRTYEQYF. CDR3 bases: TGTGCCAGCAGTTACCTGGGCAGGCGAACCTACGAGCAGTACTTC.

The chain has TRBV19 and TRBJ2-3; the match to TRBD2 covers 11 bases. Germline V gene data show CDR1 as LNHDA and CDR2 as SQIVND (reference sequence). The CDR3 extends over 16 amino acids. V lost 5 bases, J lost 4 bases, and 8 bases stayed unmatched. This CDR3 reads CASSATSGIGADTQYF. The CDR3, as DNA: TGTGCCAGTAGTGCGACTAGCGGGATTGGTGCAGATACGCAGTATTTT.

This clone showed up just once. The rearrangement joins TRBV4-1 to TRBJ2-7; tentatively, D is TRBD1 (6 bases). The CDR3 runs 15 residues. V lost 0 bases to trimming and J lost 2 bases, with 11 bases between them. Germline V CDR1 and CDR2: MGHRA, YSYEKL. CDR3 nucleotides: TGCGCCAGCAGCCAAGAGGGACACTTCACCTACGAGCAGTACTTC. Protein: CASSQEGHFTYEQYF.

This chain connects TRBV5-4 to TRBJ2-3, with 8 nucleotides matching TRBD2. The germline gives CDR1 SGHNT, CDR2 YYREEE (reference sequence). The CDR3 runs 16 residues. V lost 5 bases, J lost 5 bases, and 13 bases stayed unmatched. CDR3 amino acids: CASRGLGRALVDTQYF. CDR3 DNA sequence: TGTGCCAGCAGGGGGCTCGGGAGGGCCCTCGTAGATACGCAGTATTTT.

This clone was found a few times. The CDR3 loop reads CAWSPLPPGTGLSYNSPLHF. The CDR3 nucleotides are TGTGCCTGGAGTCCCCTTCCCCCCGGGACAGGGCTTTCCTATAATTCACCCCTCCACTTT. This sequence joins TRBV30 and TRBJ1-6; 9 nucleotides line up with TRBD1. Germline CDR1 GTSNPN, CDR2 SVGIG (reference sequence). The CDR3 is 20 residues long. J was trimmed by 1 base and V by 2 bases; bases with no gene match: 15.

V and J are TRBV7-8 and TRBJ1-6; possible D gene TRBD1, 5 bases. Per the germline V gene, CDR1 is SGHVS and CDR2 is FQNEAQ. With 2 bases removed from V and 7 bases from J, the gap between germline ends came to 24 bases. The CDR3 extends over 19 amino acids. CDR3 nucleotides: TGTGCCAGCAGCTTAATTAGTATGAGGTTCAACCGGGGGAATTCACCCCTCCACTTT. Amino acid sequence: CASSLISMRFNRGNSPLHF.

This clone was seen once. The chain links TRBV4-3 to TRBJ1-4, with D maybe TRBD1 (6 bases). Germline lookup yields CDR1 LGHNA and CDR2 YSLEER. Trimming removed 1 base from V and 10 bases from J, with 13 bases in between. There are 14 residues in the CDR3. CDR3 loop: CASSQVGQTGKLFF. CDR3 DNA: TGCGCCAGCAGCCAAGTTGGTCAGACAGGAAAACTGTTTTTT.

The genes are TRBV19 and TRBJ2-7; 11 bases are a match to TRBD1. The junction had 6 bases not matched to a gene; V was cut back by 10 bases and J by 1 base. This CDR3 has 14 amino acids. Germline V gene lookup returns CDR1 LNHDA and CDR2 SQIVND (reference sequence). DNA of the CDR3: TGTGCCACTAGCGGGACAGGGGGATCCTACGAGCAGTACTTC. Its protein is CATSGTGGSYEQYF. The entire variable domain, with the rest obtained from reference TRBV19 and TRBJ2-7, is as follows: DGGITQSPKYLFRKEGQNVTLSCEQNLNHDAMYWYRQDPGQGLRLIYYSQIVNDFQKGDIAEGYSVSREKKESFPLTVTSAQKNPTAFYLCATSGTGGSYEQYFGPGTRLTVT.

This clone was detected only a few times. This sequence joins TRBV7-9 and TRBJ1-4, with 7 bases lining up with TRBD1. The germline gives CDR1 SEHNR, CDR2 FQNEAQ (reference sequence). The CDR3 contains 15 residues. V was pared by 5 bases and J by 4 bases, with 7 bases of the junction left unmatched. The CDR3 nucleotides read TGTGCCAGCAGCCAGGGGGACAGACTTAATGAAAAACTGTTTTTT. As protein: CASSQGDRLNEKLFF. The full variable domain, rest sourced from reference TRBV7-9 and TRBJ1-4, is DTGVSQNPRHKITKRGQNVTFRCDPISEHNRLYWYRQTLGQGPEFLTYFQNEAQLEKSRLLSDRFSAERPKGSFSTLEIQRTEQGDSAMYLCASSQGDRLNEKLFFGSGTQLSVL.

The gene calls are TRBV6-1 and TRBJ2-7; TRBD1 matches 11 bases. J was trimmed by 7 bases and V by 4 bases; bases with no gene match: 3. The CDR3 length is 13 residues. CDR1 and CDR2 (germline): MNHNS, SASEGT. The CDR3 region has the DNA TGTGCCAGCAGTGCGGACAGGGGGCGAGAGCAGTACTTC. This codes for CASSADRGREQYF.